The clone carrying this T cell receptor (beta chain) was counted a few times. This sample is drawn from a study of blood T cells in healthy people across ages. Sample-barcoded 5' priming and a J-beta primer mix drove a second PCR of about 6 to 12 cycles. TCRdb processed the 5' RACE reads anew with MiXCR; each CDR3 protein has one entry. This sample yields some 1,500,000 distinct CDR3 sequences, of which about 42% are seen a single time; around 4% belongs to the top ten. The length of the CDR3 is 17 residues. In germline, CDR1 is SGHDN, CDR2 FVKESK. Trimming took off 4 bases at V and 0 bases at J, with 15 bases between the two ends.

The source material was blood. The chain has TRBV14 and TRBJ1-4, with TRBD1 as a possible D gene (6 bases). The receptor was derived from a woman between 18 and 29 years old in good health. CDR3 residues: CASSPRTEGATNEKLFF. DNA of the CDR3: TGTGCCAGCAGCCCCAGGACGGAGGGGGCAACTAATGAAAAACTGTTTTTT.